The clone carrying this TCR beta chain was observed once. The antigen is unknown. Produced via immunoSEQ multiplex PCR; TCRdb's table is partial and in-frame only. Of tens of thousands of clones listed, 87% are singletons. This sample is drawn from a study of T cell responses to AZD1222 COVID-19 vaccine. General study findings and limits: Spike was spanned by vaccine-associated CD4 TCRs, with dominance at 160-218 and 743-854. It should be noted that donors were predominantly white British and more often female, and clonal diversity was possibly underestimated.

This CDR3 region has 16 residues. The V gene's germline CDR1 is ENHRY and CDR2 SYGVKD. Losses at the gene ends were 5 bases for V and 5 bases for J; bases not matched to a gene: 6. The starting material was peripheral blood, obtained 28 days after the second AZD1222 dose. The TCR was taken from an adult who received the AZD1222 COVID-19 vaccine. V and J are TRBV10-3 and TRBJ2-3; 14 bases line up with TRBD2. The CDR3 DNA reads as TGTGCCATCAGTCCAGGGACTAGCGGGGGTTTAGATACGCAGTATTTT. Protein: CAISPGTSGGLDTQYF.